This TCR beta chain came from a study of identical twins. TCRdb used MiXCR to reprocess the 5' RACE reads, holding one entry per CDR3 protein. Of approximately 600,000 distinct CDR3 sequences listed, just over 7% are singletons. There are many counts of this clonotype. The antigen remains unidentified. Regarding the study as a whole: Twins shared out-of-frame alpha sequences with excess low generation probability.

V shed 4 bases and J shed 8 bases, with 11 bases lying between them. This CDR3 is built from 12 residues. Germline loops: CDR1 SQVTM, CDR2 ANQGSEA. This sample also appeared in a second study, on yellow fever vaccine responses in identical twins.

The sequence came from a woman aged 18-29 years in good health. This rearrangement joins TRBV29-1 to TRBJ1-4; D not resolved. Sequencing was performed on PBMCs. CDR3 in DNA: TGCAGCGTTGTTGGTCTTGGGGAAAAACTGTTTTTT. Its protein is CSVVGLGEKLFF.